This TCR beta chain was documented in a study of blood T cells in healthy people across ages. Study findings and constraints: Roughly linear declines in TCR beta diversity per million T cells occurred with age.

This clonotype occurred a few times. Its specificity is unknown. The V and J ends lost 0 bases and 6 bases, in that order; junction bases with no gene match: 2. The germline V gene has CDR1 ENHRY and CDR2 SYGVKD. The CDR3 is 14 residues long. PCR was performed a second time for about 7 to 11 cycles using a sample-barcoded 5' primer and a J-beta primer mix. Every individual sample yielded 2.5 million or more paired-end reads (each containing CDR3). TCRdb reprocessed the 5' RACE reads with MiXCR, giving one entry per CDR3 protein. The sample has 700,000 to 950,000 distinct CDR3 sequences; over 45% are singletons.

The chain has TRBV10-3 and TRBJ2-4; the match to TRBD1 covers 7 bases. Input material: blood. This TCR came from a man aged 25-45 years in good health. This CDR3 reads CAISESGDRNIQYF. The CDR3, as DNA: TGTGCCATCAGTGAGTCGGGGGACAGAAACATTCAGTACTTC.